The 21 T cell receptor beta chains given below trace back to one sample, sequenced in a study of CD8+CD57+ T cells in acquired aplastic anemia. Previously, flow cytometry had revealed CD8+CD57+ cell expansion in the patients chosen for sequencing. Profiling of TCR beta VDJ combinations and CDR3 sequences used genomic DNA as template. TCRdb re-called the reads through MiXCR, storing one row per CDR3 protein. The sample consists of 150,000 or so distinct CDR3 sequences, around half of them appearing once. Sequencing was carried out using sorted CD4+, CD8+, or CD8+CD57+ T cells (not recorded which) from PBMCs. These receptors were obtained from a human donor with aplastic anemia.

The chain joins TRBV24-1 to TRBJ2-3, with 7 bases fitting TRBD1. Germline CDR1 is KGHDR and CDR2 is SFDVKD. The V segment lost 4 bases and the J segment 9 bases; nucleotides outside the gene matches: 12. The CDR3 runs to 15 residues. The CDR3 loop reads CATSERQGWRSTQYF. CDR3 DNA sequence: TGTGCCACCAGTGAACGACAGGGTTGGCGCTCGACGCAGTATTTT.

CDR3 nucleotides: TGCGCCAGCAGCTTGGTCCAGGGGGAGCAGTACTTC. This codes for CASSLVQGEQYF. The rearrangement uses TRBV5-1 and TRBJ2-7; a possible D gene is TRBD1 (6 bases). V was pared by 0 bases and J by 7 bases, with 8 bases between. The length of the CDR3 is 12 residues. Germline assignment: CDR1 SGHRS and CDR2 YFSETQ.

Only one count was recorded for this clonotype. This chain links TRBV7-3 with TRBJ1-2; the D is unclear. Between the trimmed V and J ends, which lost 3 bases and 5 bases, there was a span of 10 bases. The CDR3 has 13 amino acids. CDR1 is SGHTA and CDR2 is FQGTGA in the germline V gene. The CDR3 DNA reads as TGTGCCAGCAGCTTGTCAGGCGAATATGGCTACACCTTC. This encodes CASSLSGEYGYTF.

In this sample, this clonotype turned up many times. The rearrangement joins TRBV6-1 to TRBJ2-2; the match to TRBD2 covers 12 bases. Germline V CDR1 and CDR2: MNHNS, SASEGT. V shed 4 bases and J 15 bases; nucleotides not matched to a gene: 9. This CDR3 spans 14 amino acids. Here the CDR3 reads CASSASSGGAGLFF. For the CDR3, the DNA is TGTGCCAGCAGTGCATCTAGCGGGGGGGCCGGGTTGTTTTTT.

The chain is built from TRBV11-1 and TRBJ2-3; tentatively, D is TRBD1 (6 bases). The V gene's germline CDR1 is SGHAT and CDR2 FQDESV (reference sequence). The CDR3 consists of 14 residues. The V and J ends lost 1 base and 5 bases respectively, with 10 bases between them. CDR3 DNA sequence: TGTGCCAGCAGCTTAGTACAGGGAATAGATACGCAGTATTTT. It yields the protein CASSLVQGIDTQYF.

This clonotype was seen ten or more times. The chain uses TRBV12-3 or TRBV12-4 and TRBJ1-5; weak D call: TRBD1 (5 bases). Trimming removed 7 bases from V and 2 bases from J, with 18 bases in between. CDR3 length equals 16 residues. The CDR3 reads CASTDSPPAGNQPQHF. The CDR3 DNA follows: TGTGCCAGCACTGACAGTCCACCGGCGGGCAATCAGCCCCAGCATTTT.

Comments on this clonotype: This could be a read error, since a much larger clone is one nucleotide away. V is TRBV6-4 and J is TRBJ1-1; no firm D call. V lost 0 bases and J lost 2, with 10 bases in between. In germline, CDR1 is MRHNA, CDR2 SNTAGT. The CDR3 has 15 residues. CDR3 amino acids: CASSDSRLGNTEAFF. For the CDR3, the DNA is TGTGCCAGCAGTGACTCTCGGCTGGGAAACACTGAAGCTTTCTTT.

This clonotype showed up just a few times. This chain connects TRBV2 to TRBJ2-5; D possibly uses TRBD1 or TRBD2 (6 bases each). From germline, CDR1 is SNHLY and CDR2 FYNNEI. The CDR3 is 15 amino acids. V was clipped by 8 bases and J by 4 bases, with 20 bases between them. This CDR3 is CASQLRRGRGETQYF. CDR3 sequence (DNA): TGTGCCAGCCAATTAAGGAGGGGGAGAGGAGAGACCCAGTACTTC.

V and J are TRBV9 and TRBJ1-2, with 7 bases fitting TRBD1. This CDR3 is 15 amino acids long. J was trimmed by 0 bases and V by 3 bases; bases with no gene match: 5. The germline CDR1 and CDR2 sequences are SGDLS and YYNGEE. Here the CDR3 DNA reads TGTGCCAGCAGCGCCACCGGGACAGCTAACTATGGCTACACCTTC. Translating gives CASSATGTANYGYTF.

V is TRBV20-1 and J is TRBJ2-3, with 12 bases fitting TRBD2. CDR1 DFQATT and CDR2 SNEGSKA come from the germline V gene (reference sequence). V was pared by 5 bases and J by 3 bases, with 6 bases of the junction left unmatched. The CDR3 loop spans 15 amino acids. The CDR3 reads CSARLAGVETDTQYF. CDR3 nucleotides: TGCAGTGCTCGACTAGCGGGAGTGGAGACAGATACGCAGTATTTT.

This clonotype appeared many times. The chain is built from TRBV2 and TRBJ2-7; maybe TRBD2 (6 bases). Germline V gene sequence: CDR1 SNHLY, CDR2 FYNNEI. The V and J ends lost 2 bases and 2 bases respectively, with 10 bases between them. The CDR3 covers 14 residues. The CDR3 bases are TGTGCCAGCAGTGAATGGGGGGAGACCTACGAGCAGTACTTC. Its protein is CASSEWGETYEQYF. Full variable domain (outside the CDR3, taken from reference TRBV2 and TRBJ2-7): EPEVTQTPSHQVTQMGQEVILRCVPISNHLYFYWYRQILGQKVEFLVSFYNNEISEKSEIFDDQFSVERPDGSNFTLKIRSTKLEDSAMYFCASSEWGETYEQYFGPGTRLTVT.

This clonotype occurred once. The rearrangement joins TRBV6-4 to TRBJ1-4, with D maybe TRBD1 (6 bases). The CDR3 is made up of 13 amino acids. V shed 8 bases and J shed 15 bases, with 22 bases lying between them. Looked up from germline, CDR1 is MRHNA and CDR2 is SNTAGT. For the CDR3, the DNA is TGTGCCAGCTCAGAGGGGGGGGGTAGGTCGGTGTTTTTT. Translating it yields CASSEGGGRSVFF.

This clonotype was seen more than once but under ten times. The chain employs TRBV5-1 and TRBJ2-1, with D tentatively TRBD2 (7 bases). Germline V gene data show CDR1 as SGHRS and CDR2 as YFSETQ. The ends were cut back, 3 bases at V and 4 bases at J, with 20 bases in the middle. CDR3 length: 17 amino acids. The CDR3 reads CASSSPTGGPTYNEQFF. CDR3 bases: TGCGCCAGCAGCTCACCAACCGGGGGGCCCACATACAATGAGCAGTTCTTC.

V is TRBV7-9 and J is TRBJ2-1; 11 bases line up with TRBD2. Germline loops: CDR1 SEHNR, CDR2 FQNEAQ (reference sequence). This CDR3 region has 16 residues. V lost 5 bases to trimming and J lost 3 bases; unmatched junction nucleotides: 6. The CDR3 nucleotides are TGTGCCAGCAGCGCCGAGGGACTAGCGGACTACAATGAGCAGTTCTTC. This translates into CASSAEGLADYNEQFF.

The chain recombines TRBV12-3 or TRBV12-4 with TRBJ1-2; 7 nucleotides line up with TRBD1. The CDR3 contains 13 residues. With V trimmed by 7 bases and J by 7 bases, 9 bases remained unmatched. CDR3 residues: CASNPSGGGGYTF. In DNA form, the CDR3 reads TGTGCCAGCAACCCCTCAGGGGGGGGTGGCTACACCTTC.

On this clonotype: Relative to the germline gene, one junction end is altered; a read error may explain this. The chain is built from TRBV3-1 and TRBJ2-2; weak D call: TRBD1 (6 bases). The CDR3 runs to 13 residues. CDR1 is LGHDT and CDR2 is YNNKEL in the germline V gene (reference sequence). CDR3 amino acids: CASKRQENRELFF. The CDR3 nucleotides read TGCGCCAGCAAAAGACAGGAGAACAGGGAGCTGTTTTTT.

The sample holds many counts of this clonotype. This rearrangement joins TRBV6-4 to TRBJ1-2; 7 nucleotides match TRBD1. The germline V gene has CDR1 MRHNA and CDR2 SNTAGT. J was trimmed by 4 bases and V by 4 bases; bases with no gene match: 6. There are 14 residues in the CDR3. Here the CDR3 reads CASSADGTAYGYTF. The CDR3 DNA reads TGTGCCAGCAGTGCGGACGGGACAGCCTATGGCTACACCTTC.

The chain recombines TRBV10-1 with TRBJ2-5; TRBD1 might be the D (6 bases). The germline V gene has CDR1 WNHNN and CDR2 SYGVQD (reference sequence). The CDR3 has 13 residues. V was clipped by 6 bases and J by 2 bases, with 10 bases between them. The CDR3 loop reads CASSWTVQETQYF. In DNA, the CDR3 is TGCGCCAGCAGCTGGACAGTTCAAGAGACCCAGTACTTC.

This clonotype was picked up many times. V is TRBV6-2 or TRBV6-3 and J is TRBJ2-5; 8 bases match TRBD1. The germline gives CDR1 MNHEY, CDR2 SVGEGT. Trimming at V came to 6 bases and at J to 5 bases, leaving 8 bases not matched to a gene. This CDR3 is built from 14 residues. CDR3 sequence (DNA): TGTGCCAGCAGCCCCACAGGGGGAGTGGAGACCCAGTACTTC. This encodes CASSPTGGVETQYF.

This sequence joins TRBV29-1 and TRBJ2-3; D remains unclear. Germline CDR1 and CDR2: SQVTM and ANQGSEA. Trimming pared 2 bases from V and 0 bases from J, leaving 3 bases between. The CDR3 is 12 amino acids. Here the CDR3 DNA reads TGCAGCGTTGAAAAAAGCACAGATACGCAGTATTTT. This encodes CSVEKSTDTQYF.

The chain uses TRBV7-4 and TRBJ2-3; D perhaps matches TRBD1 (6 bases). The CDR3 is 15 residues long. V lost 2 bases and J 4 bases, leaving 13 bases between the germline ends. CDR1 SGHVT and CDR2 SQSDAQ come from the germline V gene. The CDR3 DNA is TGTGCCAGCAGCTTACGCCCGGACAGAGCAGATACGCAGTATTTT. It encodes CASSLRPDRADTQYF.